These T cell receptor beta chains were read from a single sample in a study of blood T cell repertoires in COVID-19. Here immunoSEQ multiplex PCR was the method, and the copy in TCRdb shows in-frame clones only, minus some. The sample has about 220,000 clones; more than 75% are singletons. The sequenced sample consisted of peripheral blood. The receptors come from a man between 45 and 60 years old who had recovered from COVID-19. Each CDR3 is given with its conserved first and last residue. The order of the fields is J gene, V gene, CDR3 protein.

TRBJ2-1 TRBV10-1 CASSAGLAGASQFF
TRBJ1-4 TRBV6-6 CASINNEKLFF
TRBJ2-1 TRBV11-2 CASSPKGRTGAANEQFF
TRBJ2-1 TRBV3-1/TRBV3-2 CASSPLVAALYNEQFF
TRBJ1-3 TRBV6-5 CASGRTLGNTIYF
TRBJ1-2 TRBV4-2 CASSQPTGLRIRTHYGYTF
TRBJ2-7 TRBV6-5 CASSYLGGETYEQYF
TRBJ2-7 TRBV15 CATSRSGQGAPYEQYF
TRBJ1-1 TRBV28 CASNPGGQTKSLRDTEAFF
TRBJ1-4 TRBV7-9 CASSFHTTNEKLFF
TRBJ2-2 TRBV15 CATSRVGGRSGELFF
TRBJ2-5 TRBV9 CASSYSATGIETQYF
TRBJ1-2 TRBV7-6 CASSLEAGEGYGYTF
TRBJ2-2 TRBV27 CASSPPRQGFTSNTGELFF
TRBJ1-2 TRBV28 CASSIGQGAYGYTF
TRBJ2-1 TRBV2 CASSVASGRGEQFF
TRBJ2-3 TRBV27 CASSLSYSSTDTQYF
TRBJ2-7 TRBV7-8 CASSPSGGIYEQYF
TRBJ1-1 TRBV29-1 CSVIYRATEAFF
TRBJ2-1 TRBV6-5 CASRIRVQSDEQFF
TRBJ1-1 TRBV5-1 CASSRDSNTEAFF
TRBJ2-6 TRBV15 CATSRDRRRYAGANVLTF
TRBJ1-5 TRBV27 CASSLLTGHQPQHF